The 29 T cell receptor beta chains presented below share a single source sample, sequenced in a study of OX40 agonist ivuxolimab in advanced cancers. The data were produced by immunoSEQ multiplex PCR, yet TCRdb's version contains in-frame clones alone and is incomplete. This table holds under 200,000 clones, roughly 92% found once. Here the sequenced sample was CD4+ or CD8+ T cells sorted from blood, taken in a trial of the OX40 agonist ivuxolimab. These receptors were collected from an adult with an advanced solid tumor such as melanoma, head and neck, liver or kidney cancer.

V gene TRBV4-1 combines with J gene TRBJ2-1; 11 nucleotides line up with TRBD2. This CDR3 region has 16 residues. The V gene's germline CDR1 is MGHRA and CDR2 YSYEKL. Trimming at V came to 8 bases and at J to 8 bases, leaving 14 bases not matched to a gene. The CDR3 coding sequence is TGCGCCAGCGGTCATCCCCTAGCGGGGGGCGAGCATGAGCAGTTCTTC. It translates to CASGHPLAGGEHEQFF.

The table lists this clone with a count of one. The chain carries TRBV28 and TRBJ2-7, with D unclear. This CDR3 has 13 residues. Germline CDR1 reads MDHEN; CDR2 reads SYDVKM. Trimming cost V 6 bases and J 4 bases, with 13 bases left between them. CDR3 sequence reads: CASRDSLPYEQYF. The CDR3 DNA reads TGTGCCAGCAGGGATAGCTTGCCGTACGAGCAGTACTTC. The full variable domain, with the rest looked up from reference TRBV28 and TRBJ2-7, is DVKVTQSSRYLVKRTGEKVFLECVQDMDHENMFWYRQDPGLGLRLIYFSYDVKMKEKGDIPEGYSVSREKKERFSLILESASTNQTSMYLCASRDSLPYEQYFGPGTRLTVT.

The chain recombines TRBV6-5 with TRBJ2-7; D possibly corresponds to TRBD2 (5 bases). There are 13 residues in the CDR3. From germline, CDR1 is MNHEY and CDR2 SVGAGI. Deletions cut 10 bases from V and 3 bases from J, with 16 bases between. CDR3 protein: CATSSGGNYEQYF. DNA of the CDR3: TGTGCCACCAGCAGCGGCGGTAACTACGAGCAGTACTTC.

This clone was seen a single time. The CDR3 DNA reads TGTGCCAGCAGCGTCGGACAGAACTATGGCTACACCTTC. It codes for CASSVGQNYGYTF. The V gene is TRBV9, the J gene TRBJ1-2, with a weak D call TRBD1 (6 bases). Germline assignment: CDR1 SGDLS and CDR2 YYNGEE. The ends were cut back, 2 bases at V and 2 bases at J, with 7 bases in the middle. The CDR3 is made up of 13 amino acids. Full variable domain (outside the CDR3, taken from reference TRBV9 and TRBJ1-2): DSGVTQTPKHLITATGQRVTLRCSPRSGDLSVYWYQQSLDQGLQFLIQYYNGEERAKGNILERFSAQQFPDLHSELNLSSLELGDSALYFCASSVGQNYGYTFGSGTRLTVV.

The chain combines TRBV18 with TRBJ1-3, with D unclear. This CDR3 is 14 amino acids long. Trimming removed 3 bases from V and 0 bases from J, with 6 bases in between. Germline loops: CDR1 KGHSH, CDR2 LQKENI. The CDR3: CASSPDASGNTIYF. In nucleotides, the CDR3 is TGTGCCAGCTCACCCGACGCCTCTGGAAACACCATATATTTT.

The rearrangement links TRBV5-1 to TRBJ2-3, with 10 nucleotides matching TRBD1. The CDR3 sequence is 16 residues long. V lost 4 bases, J lost 4 bases, and 9 bases stayed unmatched. Germline assignment: CDR1 SGHRS and CDR2 YFSETQ. CDR3 in amino acids: CASSVQGQGMADTQYF. The CDR3, as DNA: TGCGCCAGCAGCGTGCAGGGACAGGGGATGGCAGATACGCAGTATTTT.

The chain links TRBV5-6 to TRBJ1-5; possible D gene TRBD1, 5 bases. Germline-derived CDR1 and CDR2 are SGHDT and YYEEEE. The CDR3 has 14 residues. With 0 bases removed from V and 4 bases from J, the gap between germline ends came to 8 bases. CDR3 nucleotides: TGTGCCAGCAGCTTGGTTGGGGCAAATCAGCCCCAGCATTTT. The encoded protein is CASSLVGANQPQHF.

This chain links TRBV28 with TRBJ1-4, with D unresolved. The CDR3 consists of 17 residues. Deletions cut 3 bases from V and 0 bases from J, with 14 bases between. Germline-derived CDR1 and CDR2 are MDHEN and SYDVKM. CDR3 coding DNA: TGTGCCAGCAGTTTGAGGGCAGGTTGGACAACTAATGAAAAACTGTTTTTT. This gives the protein CASSLRAGWTTNEKLFF.

The rearrangement joins TRBV10-3 to TRBJ1-2, with D unresolved. The CDR3 loop spans 13 amino acids. Trimming pared 3 bases from V and 7 bases from J, leaving 12 bases between. Germline-derived CDR1 and CDR2 are ENHRY and SYGVKD. CDR3 DNA: TGTGCCATCAGTGAAAATTGGACGGGTGGCTACACCTTC. Its translation is CAISENWTGGYTF.

A single count supports this clone. The chain combines TRBV6-1 with TRBJ2-7; D perhaps matches TRBD1 (5 bases). There are 12 residues in the CDR3. CDR1 is MNHNS and CDR2 is SASEGT in the germline V gene. The V and J ends lost 8 bases and 1 base respectively, with 9 bases between them. The CDR3 sequence: CASGTGSYEQYF. The CDR3 bases are TGTGCCAGCGGTACAGGATCCTACGAGCAGTACTTC.

J is TRBJ1-3 and V is TRBV27; D is possibly TRBD1 (6 bases). V lost 8 bases, J lost 2 bases, and 16 bases lay in between. The CDR3 consists of 15 residues. Germline assignment: CDR1 MNHEY and CDR2 SMNVEV (reference sequence). As DNA, the CDR3 is TGTGCCAGCCCCCATCGACAGGCAACTGGAAACACCATATATTTT. It yields the protein CASPHRQATGNTIYF.

J is TRBJ1-5 and V is TRBV28; D possibly corresponds to TRBD1 (5 bases). Trimming stripped 2 bases from V and 4 bases from J, with 15 bases between. The length of the CDR3 is 16 residues. Germline lookup yields CDR1 MDHEN and CDR2 SYDVKM. CDR3 bases: TGTGCCAGCAGTTTAAGCCAAAAGGGACGGAATCAGCCCCAGCATTTT. Translating it yields CASSLSQKGRNQPQHF.

V usage is TRBV4-3 and J usage is TRBJ1-2, with D unclear. The ends were cut back, 1 base at V and 5 bases at J, with 14 bases in the middle. The CDR3 runs to 15 residues. Germline CDR1 is LGHNA and CDR2 is YSLEER. CDR3 DNA sequence: TGCGCCAGCAGCCAAGTTGGCGGGGAAGGGTATGGCTACACCTTC. This codes for CASSQVGGEGYGYTF.

The chain employs TRBV9 and TRBJ1-3; D unresolved. The CDR3 has 16 amino acids. Germline V gene lookup returns CDR1 SGDLS and CDR2 YYNGEE. V was shortened by 1 base and J by 0 bases, with 11 bases between the two germline ends. This CDR3 is CASSVSPLSSGNTIYF. The CDR3 bases are TGTGCCAGCAGCGTATCCCCACTCAGCTCTGGAAACACCATATATTTT.

This clone was picked up one time. The chain combines TRBV5-4 with TRBJ2-3; 14 positions agree with TRBD2. The CDR3 spans 16 residues. Germline CDR1 and CDR2: SGHNT and YYREEE (reference sequence). Trimming at V came to 4 bases and at J to 4 bases, leaving 5 bases not matched to a gene. CDR3 bases: TGTGCCAGCAGCCCCGAGGGACTAGCGGGAGCAGATACGCAGTATTTT. Amino acid sequence: CASSPEGLAGADTQYF.

The CDR3 here is CASSESPPSQGVLYEQYF. CDR3 sequence (DNA): TGCGCCAGCAGCGAGTCCCCCCCATCACAGGGGGTTTTGTACGAGCAGTACTTC. The gene calls are TRBV5-1 and TRBJ2-7; 8 bases align to TRBD1. Unmatched junction bases numbered 19, after V lost 4 bases and J lost 4 bases. This CDR3 spans 18 amino acids. Germline CDR1 and CDR2: SGHRS and YFSETQ.

This clone was found once. The chain couples TRBV19 to TRBJ1-4, with TRBD1 matching 8 bases. The J segment lost 2 bases and the V segment lost 8 bases, leaving 10 bases of the junction unmatched. Germline CDR1 reads LNHDA; CDR2 reads SQIVND (reference sequence). This CDR3 has 16 residues. CDR3 nucleotides: TGTGCCAGTCAAGACAGGGGCTTTCGCACTAATGAAAAACTGTTTTTT. Protein sequence: CASQDRGFRTNEKLFF.

This chain connects TRBV5-1 to TRBJ2-5; D gene unclear. Germline V CDR1 and CDR2: SGHRS, YFSETQ. Trimming pared 0 bases from V and 2 bases from J, leaving 11 bases between. This CDR3 comprises 15 residues. CDR3 in DNA: TGCGCCAGCAGCTTGGAAGCAGGACCTCAAGAGACCCAGTACTTC. Amino acids: CASSLEAGPQETQYF.

The table lists this clone with a few counts. The chain employs TRBV18 and TRBJ1-2; no clear D. CDR3 length: 15 amino acids. From germline, CDR1 is KGHSH and CDR2 LQKENI. V was pared by 3 bases and J by 1 base, with 12 bases between. CDR3 in DNA: TGTGCCAGCTCACCTAGCTTGGAGGTTAACTATGGCTACACCTTC. Encoded protein: CASSPSLEVNYGYTF.

The V and J genes are TRBV14 and TRBJ1-2; D is possibly TRBD1 (6 bases). CDR3 size: 16 residues. Germline CDR1 reads SGHDN; CDR2 reads FVKESK. The V end was cut by 6 bases, the J end by 4 bases, with 21 bases between. For the CDR3, the DNA is TGTGCCAGCAGTTCTCACCGCCTACAGGGTCTCTATGGCTACACCTTC. Translated, it gives CASSSHRLQGLYGYTF. Using reference TRBV14 and TRBJ1-2 for the parts outside the CDR3, the full variable domain is EAGVTQFPSHSVIEKGQTVTLRCDPISGHDNLYWYRRVMGKEIKFLLHFVKESKQDESGMPNNRFLAERTGGTYSTLKVQPAELEDSGVYFCASSSHRLQGLYGYTFGSGTRLTVV.

V usage is TRBV7-2 and J usage is TRBJ2-5, with TRBD2 matching over 7 bases. V gave up 4 bases and J gave up 2 bases; unmatched junction bases: 10. Per the germline V gene, CDR1 is SGHTA and CDR2 is FQGNSA. The CDR3 covers 16 residues. The CDR3 loop is CASSSRLSGYQETQYF. DNA for the CDR3: TGTGCCAGCAGCTCACGCCTTAGCGGGTATCAAGAGACCCAGTACTTC.

This clone appeared once. V usage is TRBV18 and J usage is TRBJ2-2; 8 bases match TRBD1. This CDR3 has 15 amino acids. V dropped 3 bases and J dropped 5; count of bases not matched to a gene: 5. Germline V CDR1 and CDR2: KGHSH, LQKENI. In DNA, the CDR3 is TGTGCCAGCTCACCCACAGGGGGAGAAACCGGGGAGCTGTTTTTT. This encodes CASSPTGGETGELFF.

This clone has a single count. V usage is TRBV7-2 and J usage is TRBJ2-7; 7 bases map to TRBD1. Trimming cost V 4 bases and J 3 bases; bases outside gene matches: 12. Germline assignment: CDR1 SGHTA and CDR2 FQGNSA. CDR3 length: 16 residues. This CDR3 reads CASSSIRDRAFYEQYF. The CDR3 DNA is TGTGCCAGCAGCTCGATCCGGGACAGAGCTTTCTACGAGCAGTACTTC.

This chain links TRBV18 with TRBJ1-1; D not resolved. The CDR3 is 13 residues long. Germline CDR1 reads KGHSH; CDR2 reads LQKENI. V lost 3 bases and J lost 5, with 10 bases in between. The CDR3 reads CASSPPHETEAFF. In DNA, the CDR3 is TGTGCCAGCTCACCCCCACACGAGACTGAAGCTTTCTTT.

The chain is built from TRBV7-9 and TRBJ1-4; 8 bases fit TRBD1. This CDR3 is 15 amino acids long. CDR1 and CDR2 (germline): SEHNR, FQNEAQ (reference sequence). With 5 bases clipped from V and 7 bases from J, the junction kept 9 bases outside the gene matches. CDR3 loop: CASSENRGRIEKLFF. CDR3 DNA sequence: TGTGCCAGCAGCGAGAACAGGGGGAGGATTGAAAAACTGTTTTTT.

This CDR3 reads CATGDREVNEQFF. In DNA form, the CDR3 reads TGTGCCACCGGGGACAGGGAGGTCAATGAGCAGTTCTTC. The genes are TRBV10-3 and TRBJ2-1; 9 bases map to TRBD1. Germline V lookup: CDR1 ENHRY, CDR2 SYGVKD. This CDR3 comprises 13 residues. The ends lost 10 bases at V and 6 bases at J; junction bases unmatched: 7.

The rearrangement uses TRBV7-2 and TRBJ1-1; TRBD1 might be the D (5 bases). Germline CDR1 and CDR2: SGHTA and FQGNSA. V lost 1 base and J lost 0, with 9 bases in between. This CDR3 is built from 15 residues. The CDR3 region is CASSLGGTVNTEAFF. The CDR3 DNA follows: TGTGCCAGCAGCTTAGGGGGGACGGTGAACACTGAAGCTTTCTTT.

V is TRBV19 and J is TRBJ2-5; 9 bases fit TRBD2. Germline assignment: CDR1 LNHDA and CDR2 SQIVND (reference sequence). The CDR3 contains 15 residues. Trimming at V came to 5 bases and at J to 6 bases, leaving 10 bases not matched to a gene. The CDR3 DNA reads as TGTGCCAGTAGTGAACTTAGCGGGGGTGGACAGACCCAGTACTTC. It encodes CASSELSGGGQTQYF.

This clone has just one count. Here the CDR3 reads CASSLEPGIWQPQHF. CDR3 DNA sequence: TGTGCCAGCAGCTTAGAACCGGGGATCTGGCAGCCCCAGCATTTT. V gene TRBV7-8 combines with J gene TRBJ1-5; D not certain. Trimming stripped 1 base from V and 7 bases from J, with 14 bases between. CDR3 length: 15 amino acids. Per the germline V gene, CDR1 is SGHVS and CDR2 is FQNEAQ.